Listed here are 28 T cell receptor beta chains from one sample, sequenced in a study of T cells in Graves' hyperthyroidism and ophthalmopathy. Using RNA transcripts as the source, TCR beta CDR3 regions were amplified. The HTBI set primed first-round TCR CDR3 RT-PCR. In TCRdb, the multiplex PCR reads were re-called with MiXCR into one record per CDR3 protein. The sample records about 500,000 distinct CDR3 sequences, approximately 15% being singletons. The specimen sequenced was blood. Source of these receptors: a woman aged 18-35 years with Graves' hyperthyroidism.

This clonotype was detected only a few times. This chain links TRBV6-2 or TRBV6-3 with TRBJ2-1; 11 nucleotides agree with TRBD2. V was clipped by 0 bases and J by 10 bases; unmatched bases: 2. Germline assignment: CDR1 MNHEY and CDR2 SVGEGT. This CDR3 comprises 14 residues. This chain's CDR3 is CASSYSASGREQFF. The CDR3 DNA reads TGTGCCAGCAGTTACTCGGCTAGCGGGAGGGAGCAGTTCTTC.

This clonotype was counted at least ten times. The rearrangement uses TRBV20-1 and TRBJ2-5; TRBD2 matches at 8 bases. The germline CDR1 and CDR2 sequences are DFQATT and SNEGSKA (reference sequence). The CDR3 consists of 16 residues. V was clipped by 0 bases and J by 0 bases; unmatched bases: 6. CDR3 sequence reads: CSARDPTSGDQETQYF. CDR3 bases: TGCAGTGCTAGAGATCCCACTAGCGGTGACCAAGAGACCCAGTACTTC.

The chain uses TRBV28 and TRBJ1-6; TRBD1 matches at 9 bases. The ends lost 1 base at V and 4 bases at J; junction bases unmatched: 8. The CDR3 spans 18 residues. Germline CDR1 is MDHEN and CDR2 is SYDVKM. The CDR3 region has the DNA TGTGCCAGCAGTTTATACGGGACAGGGAGGGATTATAATTCACCCCTCCACTTT. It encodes CASSLYGTGRDYNSPLHF.

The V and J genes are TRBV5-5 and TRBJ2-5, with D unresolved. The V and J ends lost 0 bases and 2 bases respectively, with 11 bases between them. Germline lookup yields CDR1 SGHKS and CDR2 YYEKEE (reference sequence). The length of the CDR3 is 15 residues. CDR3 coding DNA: TGTGCCAGCAGCTTGGGGCTGAAGTTACAAGAGACCCAGTACTTC. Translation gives CASSLGLKLQETQYF.

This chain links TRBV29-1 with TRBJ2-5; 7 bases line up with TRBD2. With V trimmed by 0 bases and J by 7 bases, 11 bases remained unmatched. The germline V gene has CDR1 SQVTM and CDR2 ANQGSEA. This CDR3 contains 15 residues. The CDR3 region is CSVEDGTTDGGTQYF. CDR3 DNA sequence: TGCAGCGTTGAAGATGGGACTACCGACGGGGGGACCCAGTACTTC.

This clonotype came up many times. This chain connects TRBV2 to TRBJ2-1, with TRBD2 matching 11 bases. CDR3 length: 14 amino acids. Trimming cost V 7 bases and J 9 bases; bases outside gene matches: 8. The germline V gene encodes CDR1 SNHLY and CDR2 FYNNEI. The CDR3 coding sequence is TGTGCCAGCAATCAACTAGCGGGAGTCGGTGAGCAGTTCTTC. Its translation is CASNQLAGVGEQFF.

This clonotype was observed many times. In nucleotides, the CDR3 is TGTGCCAGCAGCCATCCCACCAAGGACCGCTACGAGCAGTACTTC. Encoded protein: CASSHPTKDRYEQYF. V usage is TRBV7-9 and J usage is TRBJ2-7, with D unclear. The CDR3 totals 15 residues. Germline V CDR1 and CDR2: SEHNR, FQNEAQ (reference sequence). The V end was cut by 5 bases, the J end by 3 bases, with 17 bases between.

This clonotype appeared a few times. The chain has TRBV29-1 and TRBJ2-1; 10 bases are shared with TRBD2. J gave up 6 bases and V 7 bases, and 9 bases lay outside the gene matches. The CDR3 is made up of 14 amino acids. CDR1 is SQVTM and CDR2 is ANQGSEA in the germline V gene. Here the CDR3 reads CSATGLAGVNEQFF. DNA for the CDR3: TGCAGCGCTACGGGGCTAGCGGGAGTCAATGAGCAGTTCTTC.

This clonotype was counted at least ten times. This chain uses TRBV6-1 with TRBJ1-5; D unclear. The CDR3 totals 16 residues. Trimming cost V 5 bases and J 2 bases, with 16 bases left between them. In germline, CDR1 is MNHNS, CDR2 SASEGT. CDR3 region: CASSPTGRERNQPQHF. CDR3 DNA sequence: TGTGCCAGCAGTCCGACTGGGAGGGAACGCAATCAGCCCCAGCATTTT.

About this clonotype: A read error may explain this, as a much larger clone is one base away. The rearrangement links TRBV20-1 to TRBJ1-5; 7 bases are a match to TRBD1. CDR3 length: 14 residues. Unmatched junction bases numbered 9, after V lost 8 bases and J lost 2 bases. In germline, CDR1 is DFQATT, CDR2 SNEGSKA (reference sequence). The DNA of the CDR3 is TGCAGTACCAACAGGGGCGAAGGCAATCAGCCCCAGCATTTT. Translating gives CSTNRGEGNQPQHF.

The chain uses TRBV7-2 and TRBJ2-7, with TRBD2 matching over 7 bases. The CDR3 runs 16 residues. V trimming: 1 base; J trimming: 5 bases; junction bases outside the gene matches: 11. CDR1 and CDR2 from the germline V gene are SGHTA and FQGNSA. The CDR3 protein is CASSLVLRESGHEQYF. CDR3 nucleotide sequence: TGTGCCAGCAGCTTAGTTTTGCGGGAGAGTGGTCACGAGCAGTACTTC.

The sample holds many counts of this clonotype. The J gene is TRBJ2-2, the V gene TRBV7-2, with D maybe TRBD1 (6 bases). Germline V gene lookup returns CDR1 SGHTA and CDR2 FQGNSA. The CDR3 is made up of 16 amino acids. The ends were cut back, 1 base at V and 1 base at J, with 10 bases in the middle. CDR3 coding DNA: TGTGCCAGCAGCTTAGTTCCAGGGGTGAACACCGGGGAGCTGTTTTTT. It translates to CASSLVPGVNTGELFF.

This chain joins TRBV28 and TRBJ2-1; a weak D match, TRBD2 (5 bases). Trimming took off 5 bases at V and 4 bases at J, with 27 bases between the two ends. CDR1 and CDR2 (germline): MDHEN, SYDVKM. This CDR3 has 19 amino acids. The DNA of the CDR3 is TGTGCCAGCAGTCCCACACGGAGTAAAATACGGGGAAATTACAATGAGCAGTTCTTC. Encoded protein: CASSPTRSKIRGNYNEQFF.

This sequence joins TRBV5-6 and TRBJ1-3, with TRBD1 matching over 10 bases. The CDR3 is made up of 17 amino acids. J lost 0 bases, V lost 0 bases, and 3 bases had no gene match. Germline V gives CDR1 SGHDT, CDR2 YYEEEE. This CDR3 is CASSLAGTGVSGNTIYF. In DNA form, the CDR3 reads TGTGCCAGCAGCTTGGCGGGGACAGGGGTCTCTGGAAACACCATATATTTT.

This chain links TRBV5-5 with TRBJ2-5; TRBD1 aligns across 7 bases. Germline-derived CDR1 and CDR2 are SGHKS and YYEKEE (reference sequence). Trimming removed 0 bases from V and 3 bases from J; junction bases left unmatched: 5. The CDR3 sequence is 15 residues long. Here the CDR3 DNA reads TGTGCCAGCAGCTTGGGGGATCAGGGGGAAGAGACCCAGTACTTC. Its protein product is CASSLGDQGEETQYF.

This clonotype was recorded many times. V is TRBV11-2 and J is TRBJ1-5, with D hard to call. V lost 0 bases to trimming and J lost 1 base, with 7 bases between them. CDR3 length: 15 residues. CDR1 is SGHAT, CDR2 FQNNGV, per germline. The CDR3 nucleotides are TGTGCCAGCAGCTTAGAGGGAGTCAGCAATCAGCCCCAGCATTTT. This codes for CASSLEGVSNQPQHF.

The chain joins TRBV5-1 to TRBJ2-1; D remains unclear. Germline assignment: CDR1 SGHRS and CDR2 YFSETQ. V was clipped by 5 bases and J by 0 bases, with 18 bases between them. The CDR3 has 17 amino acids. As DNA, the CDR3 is TGCGCCAGCAGGCCCTCTGAGCCTTACCACTCCTACAATGAGCAGTTCTTC. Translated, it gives CASRPSEPYHSYNEQFF.

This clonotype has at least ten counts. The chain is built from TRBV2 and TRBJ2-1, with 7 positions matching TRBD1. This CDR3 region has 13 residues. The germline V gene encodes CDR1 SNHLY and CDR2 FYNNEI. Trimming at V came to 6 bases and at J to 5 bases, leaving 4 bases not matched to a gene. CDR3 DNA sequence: TGTGCCAGCAGATTCGACAGGGACAATGAGCAGTTCTTC. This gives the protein CASRFDRDNEQFF.

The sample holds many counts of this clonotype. This CDR3 reads CASSPEGGTEAFF. For the CDR3, the DNA is TGCGCCAGCAGCCCGGAGGGAGGCACTGAAGCTTTCTTT. The chain joins TRBV5-1 to TRBJ1-1, with unresolved D. This CDR3 contains 13 residues. Deletions cut 4 bases from V and 4 bases from J, with 11 bases between. In germline, CDR1 is SGHRS, CDR2 YFSETQ.

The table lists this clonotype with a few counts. The CDR3 loop is CASSPPGAGIHNEQFF. CDR3 nucleotide sequence: TGCGCCAGCAGTCCGCCCGGGGCAGGGATCCACAATGAGCAGTTCTTC. The chain carries TRBV10-1 and TRBJ2-1; D possibly uses TRBD1 or TRBD2 (5 bases each). Germline CDR1 is WNHNN and CDR2 is SYGVQD (reference sequence). This CDR3 is built from 16 residues. V gave up 5 bases and J gave up 5 bases, with 19 bases separating them.

Written as DNA, the CDR3 is TGTGCCACCAGCAGAGTGACAGGCCGGCCCACTGAAGCTTTCTTT. It yields the protein CATSRVTGRPTEAFF. The V gene is TRBV15, the J gene TRBJ1-1; tentatively, D is TRBD1 (6 bases). V was pared by 1 base and J by 4 bases, with 13 bases between. The V gene's germline CDR1 is LNHNV and CDR2 YYDKDF (reference sequence). The CDR3 consists of 15 residues.

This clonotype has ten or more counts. For the CDR3, the DNA is TGTGCCAGCAGCTTAGCCGGGAATAACTATGGCTACACCTTC. Its protein is CASSLAGNNYGYTF. V and J are TRBV13 and TRBJ1-2; no clear D gene. Trimming removed 1 base at V and 1 base at J, with 7 bases between. CDR1 and CDR2 from the germline V gene are PRHDT and FYEKMQ (reference sequence). The CDR3 loop spans 14 amino acids.

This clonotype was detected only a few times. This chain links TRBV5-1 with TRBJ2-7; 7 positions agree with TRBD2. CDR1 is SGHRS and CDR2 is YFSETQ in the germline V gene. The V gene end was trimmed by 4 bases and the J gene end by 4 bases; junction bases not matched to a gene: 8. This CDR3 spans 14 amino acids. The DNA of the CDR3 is TGCGCCAGCAGCCCCAGGGCGGGAGCATACGAGCAGTACTTC. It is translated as CASSPRAGAYEQYF.

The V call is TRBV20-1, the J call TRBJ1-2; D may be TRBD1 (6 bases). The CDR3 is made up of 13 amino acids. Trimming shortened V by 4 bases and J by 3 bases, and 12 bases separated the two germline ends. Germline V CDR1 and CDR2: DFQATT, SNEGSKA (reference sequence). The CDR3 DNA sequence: TGCAGTGCTACCCGGGACACCGACTATGGCTACACCTTC. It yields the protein CSATRDTDYGYTF.

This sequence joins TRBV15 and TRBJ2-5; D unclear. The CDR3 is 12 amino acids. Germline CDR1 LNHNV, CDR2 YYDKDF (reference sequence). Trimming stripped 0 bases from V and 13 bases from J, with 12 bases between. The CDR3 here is CATSRDRAPAYF. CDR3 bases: TGTGCCACCAGCAGAGATCGGGCTCCCGCGTACTTC.

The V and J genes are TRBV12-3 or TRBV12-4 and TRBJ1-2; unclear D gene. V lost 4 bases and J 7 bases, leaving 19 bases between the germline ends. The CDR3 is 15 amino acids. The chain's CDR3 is CASSSYPPGAGGYTF. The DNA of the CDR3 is TGTGCCAGCAGTTCCTACCCTCCGGGTGCAGGTGGCTACACCTTC.

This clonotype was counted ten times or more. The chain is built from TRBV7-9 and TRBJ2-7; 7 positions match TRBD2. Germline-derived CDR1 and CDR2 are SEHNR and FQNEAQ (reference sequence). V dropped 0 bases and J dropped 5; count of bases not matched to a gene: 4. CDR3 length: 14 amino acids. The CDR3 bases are TGTGCCAGCAGCTTAGCACTAGCGAGGGACGAGCAGTACTTC. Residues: CASSLALARDEQYF.

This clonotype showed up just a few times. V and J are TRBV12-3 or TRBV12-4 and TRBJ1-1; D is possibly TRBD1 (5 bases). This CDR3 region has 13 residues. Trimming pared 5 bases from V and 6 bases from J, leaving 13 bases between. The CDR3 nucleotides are TGTGCCAGCAGTGGGCTTAGGGACGCTGAAGCTTTCTTT. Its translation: CASSGLRDAEAFF.